These T cell receptor beta chains were read from a single sample in a study of OX40 agonist ivuxolimab in advanced cancers. Assay: immunoSEQ multiplex PCR; the TCRdb copy retains only in-frame clones and omits some. The data contain tens of thousands of clones, 84% of them singletons. The material was CD4+ or CD8+ T cells sorted from blood, obtained in a trial of the OX40 agonist ivuxolimab. The receptors originated from an adult with an advanced solid tumor such as melanoma, head and neck, liver or kidney cancer. Both conserved end residues are part of each CDR3. The D gene is left open where the match is weak. The size field is filled for only some rows; it gives once, few, many or a size class.

cdr3_nt | cdr3_aa | d_call | j_call | clone_size | v_call
TGTGCCTGGACCCCAACGACAGGGGCCTATAATTCACCCCTCCACTTT | CAWTPTTGAYNSPLHF | TRBD1 | TRBJ1-6 | once | TRBV30
TGTGCCAGCTCACCAAGACCGAGTTACAATGAGCAGTTCTTC | CASSPRPSYNEQFF | - | TRBJ2-1 | - | TRBV18
TGCGCCAGCAGCCAAGTGACAGCGTATAATTCACCCCTCCACTTT | CASSQVTAYNSPLHF | - | TRBJ1-6 | - | TRBV4-1
TGTGCCAGCAGCTCTCAAAGCCAGGGCTACAATGAGCAGTTCTTC | CASSSQSQGYNEQFF | - | TRBJ2-1 | - | TRBV5-4
TGCAGCGTACAGGGGGGTTATGGCTACACCTTC | CSVQGGYGYTF | TRBD1 | TRBJ1-2 | - | TRBV29-1
TGTGCCAGCAGCTTTGAGGACCTAGAGCGGGGTCAGCCCCAGCATTTT | CASSFEDLERGQPQHF | - | TRBJ1-5 | - | TRBV12-1
TGTGCCAGCAGCGTAGGTGATAACACAGATACGCAGTATTTT | CASSVGDNTDTQYF | - | TRBJ2-3 | - | TRBV9
TGCGCCAGCAGCCTAGCGGGAGACACCGGGGAGCTGTTTTTT | CASSLAGDTGELFF | TRBD2 | TRBJ2-2 | - | TRBV5-1
TGTGCCAGCAGTCGTACCGGGACTAGCGGTTCGGGAGATACGCAGTATTTT | CASSRTGTSGSGDTQYF | TRBD2 | TRBJ2-3 | - | TRBV9
TGTGCCAGCAGCTTAGGGGCACGCTCCTACAATGAGCAGTTCTTC | CASSLGARSYNEQFF | - | TRBJ2-1 | - | TRBV7-7
TGTGCCAGTAGTATAAACAAGAATCAGCCCCAGCATTTT | CASSINKNQPQHF | - | TRBJ1-5 | few | TRBV19
TGTGCCAGCAGTTACTGGGGGGGCTATCAGCCCCAGCATTTT | CASSYWGGYQPQHF | - | TRBJ1-5 | - | TRBV6-6
TGCGCCAGCAGCCCCGGTCATTACTACGAGCAGTACTTC | CASSPGHYYEQYF | - | TRBJ2-7 | - | TRBV4-1
TGCGCCAGCAGCCATTCACTAGCGGGGTTGAATGAGCAGTTCTTC | CASSHSLAGLNEQFF | TRBD2 | TRBJ2-1 | once | TRBV4-1
TGTGCCAGCAGTGACTCTAGCGGGGGGAATGAGCAGTTCTTC | CASSDSSGGNEQFF | TRBD2 | TRBJ2-1 | - | TRBV6-4
TGTGCCAGCAGCCTTGGGGAGAGTGGCGAGCAGTTCTTC | CASSLGESGEQFF | - | TRBJ2-1 | - | TRBV9
TGTGCCAGCAGTTCGACAGAGCCTGGGGCCAACGTCCTGACTTTC | CASSSTEPGANVLTF | - | TRBJ2-6 | - | TRBV7-9
TGTGCCAGCAGCTTCACAGTTGCTAGCGGGCTCAGGGGGAGGGACATTCAGTACTTC | CASSFTVASGLRGRDIQYF | - | TRBJ2-4 | once | TRBV7-3
TGTGCCAGCAGCCAAGGGGTAGCGGGGGGGCCTTCTTTAAGGTGGACCCAGTACTTC | CASSQGVAGGPSLRWTQYF | TRBD2 | TRBJ2-5 | - | TRBV4-2
TGTGCCAGCAGCTTGATGGGCAGGGGTGCGAATTCACCCCTCCACTTT | CASSLMGRGANSPLHF | - | TRBJ1-6 | - | TRBV5-4
TGTGCCAGCAGCCAAGTTGAGGCTAGCGGGCCGGATACGCAGTATTTT | CASSQVEASGPDTQYF | TRBD2 | TRBJ2-3 | - | TRBV5-4
TGTGCCAGCAGCTTACTGGCGGGGACAGAAAACACCGGGGAGCTGTTTTTT | CASSLLAGTENTGELFF | - | TRBJ2-2 | - | TRBV9
TGTGCCTGGAGTGTACTCGACAGGAGCTCCTACGAGCAGTACTTC | CAWSVLDRSSYEQYF | - | TRBJ2-7 | - | TRBV30
TGTGCCACCAGCCTTTCCATTGGGACAGCTAACTATGGCTACACCTTC | CATSLSIGTANYGYTF | TRBD1 | TRBJ1-2 | - | TRBV15
TGTGCCAGCAGCGTAGACGGCGCCGGTAATTCACCCCTCCACTTT | CASSVDGAGNSPLHF | - | TRBJ1-6 | - | TRBV9
TGTGCCAGCAGTTACTACCAGGGAACCTACGAGCAGTACTTC | CASSYYQGTYEQYF | - | TRBJ2-7 | few | TRBV6-6
TGTGCCAGCAGCTTAGCGCCAGACTACGAGCAGTACTTC | CASSLAPDYEQYF | - | TRBJ2-7 | - | TRBV7-6
TGCGCCAGCAGCCAAGGGGACAGGTACCTGAACACTGAAGCTTTCTTT | CASSQGDRYLNTEAFF | TRBD1 | TRBJ1-1 | - | TRBV4-3
TGTGCCAGCAGTGAAACAGGTCAGGTCCCCTCGTTCTTC | CASSETGQVPSFF | - | TRBJ2-1 | - | TRBV25-1
TGTGCCAGCAAGGAGGGGGCCTCCTACGAGCAGTACTTC | CASKEGASYEQYF | - | TRBJ2-7 | - | TRBV27
TGTGCCAGCAGCCCCTTTACAGGGACGGGGGAAGCTTTCTTT | CASSPFTGTGEAFF | - | TRBJ1-1 | - | TRBV14
TGTGCCTGGAGGGACAAAGCGGAACTGTACAATGAGCAGTTCTTC | CAWRDKAELYNEQFF | - | TRBJ2-1 | once | TRBV30
TGTGCCAGCAGCGGAGGACAGGACTACTCTGGGGCCAACGTCCTGACTTTC | CASSGGQDYSGANVLTF | - | TRBJ2-6 | - | TRBV9
TGTGCCAGCAGCTTAGTTAGCCGTGGTGAAAAACTGTTTTTT | CASSLVSRGEKLFF | - | TRBJ1-4 | - | TRBV7-2
TGCGCCAGCAGCCAAGTTCCTCGGACTAGTGGGGAGACCCAGTACTTC | CASSQVPRTSGETQYF | TRBD2 | TRBJ2-5 | few | TRBV4-1
TGTGCCACCGGGTGGGAGACCCAGTACTTC | CATGWETQYF | - | TRBJ2-5 | - | TRBV28
TGCGCCAGCAGCACGGGACTGGGGTCCTACAATGAGCAGTTCTTC | CASSTGLGSYNEQFF | - | TRBJ2-1 | - | TRBV5-1
TGTGCCAGCAGTTTAGAGGTCGGCTTCCCCGTCGGTGGCTACACCTTC | CASSLEVGFPVGGYTF | - | TRBJ1-2 | - | TRBV28
TGTGCCAGCAGCCCAGGAGGGCCGGGTGAGCAGTTCTTC | CASSPGGPGEQFF | - | TRBJ2-1 | once | TRBV6-5
TGCGCCAGCAGCTTGGTCCGACAGGGGAACACTGAAGCTTTCTTT | CASSLVRQGNTEAFF | TRBD1 | TRBJ1-1 | - | TRBV5-1
TGTGCCAGCAGCTTAGGGACACTAAACTACAATGAGCAGTTCTTC | CASSLGTLNYNEQFF | - | TRBJ2-1 | - | TRBV13
TGTGCCAGCAGTGGGGGACAGGCTAGCACAGATACGCAGTATTTT | CASSGGQASTDTQYF | TRBD1 | TRBJ2-3 | - | TRBV2
TGCAGCGTTCTACACTACAATGAGCAGTTCTTC | CSVLHYNEQFF | - | TRBJ2-1 | - | TRBV29-1
TGCAGCGTTGATCAACAGTCTAACTATGGCTACACCTTC | CSVDQQSNYGYTF | - | TRBJ1-2 | - | TRBV29-1
TGTGCCAGCACCCCCACCCCCAAACTAGCGGACCCAGAGCAGTACTTC | CASTPTPKLADPEQYF | TRBD2 | TRBJ2-7 | - | TRBV5-4
TGTGCCAGTAGTCCTAACTACAGGTTTTTCTCCAACACCGGGGAGCTGTTTTTT | CASSPNYRFFSNTGELFF | - | TRBJ2-2 | - | TRBV19
TGTGCCAGCAGCCCAGGGGGCGAAAAACTGTTTTTT | CASSPGGEKLFF | TRBD1 | TRBJ1-4 | - | TRBV11-2
TGTGCCAGCAGTTACTCGTTGAGACAGGGGTCCTACGAGCAGTACTTC | CASSYSLRQGSYEQYF | TRBD1 | TRBJ2-7 | few | TRBV6-5
TGTGCCAGTAGTGGTGCCGGGGGGAAGGGCTACGAGCAGTACTTC | CASSGAGGKGYEQYF | TRBD2 | TRBJ2-7 | - | TRBV19
TGTGCCAGCAGCGACTGGAACACTGAAGCTTTCTTT | CASSDWNTEAFF | - | TRBJ1-1 | - | TRBV6-5
TGTGCCAGCAGACCGGATCCCTACGAGCAGTACTTC | CASRPDPYEQYF | - | TRBJ2-7 | - | TRBV27
TGCGCCAGCAGCCCCACGGCCGGGATGGGAAACACCATATATTTT | CASSPTAGMGNTIYF | - | TRBJ1-3 | - | TRBV4-1
TGTGCCTGGGGTCCGAACGCGAATGAGCAGTTCTTC | CAWGPNANEQFF | - | TRBJ2-1 | - | TRBV30
TGTGCCAGTAAACTAGCGGGGGGGGCCCAGCAGTTCTTC | CASKLAGGAQQFF | TRBD2 | TRBJ2-1 | - | TRBV19